This T cell receptor beta chain was identified during a study of pediatric ulcerative colitis. Sequencing depth was up to 500,000 reads per sample. The table came from immunoSEQ multiplex PCR; TCRdb's copy has only in-frame clones and leaves some out. The sample records around 30,000 clones, almost 85% being singletons. The germline V gene has CDR1 MNHEY and CDR2 SVGAGI. Deletions cut 1 base from V and 1 base from J, with 4 bases between. The length of the CDR3 is 13 residues. As concerns this clone: The antigen remains undetermined.

Study outcomes and limitations: A couple of rectal clonotypes were found only in ulcerative colitis patients, all of them. Substantially fewer templates came from a couple of patients' blood samples. Ulcerative colitis patients shared more blood-rectal clones than controls.

Source material: blood. The chain recombines TRBV6-5 with TRBJ2-5; D ambiguous. This receptor was obtained from a boy between 10 and 17 years old with severe ulcerative colitis. The CDR3 reads CASSYFLQETQYF. The CDR3 DNA is TGTGCCAGCAGTTACTTTCTCCAAGAGACCCAGTACTTC.